What follows are 8 T cell receptor beta chains derived from one specimen sequenced in a study of T-cell reconstitution after alpha-beta-depleted transplantation in children. Unique molecular identifiers were used to barcode this TCRbeta library. Each CDR3 protein is one row after TCRdb ran MiXCR on the PCR reads. The profile covers around 18,000 distinct CDR3 sequences, with 4.5% to 6.5% appearing a single time and about 7% taken by the ten largest. The starting material was PBMCs, obtained before TCRalphabeta/CD19-depleted stem cell transplant. These receptors all come from a boy younger than 18 with acute lymphoblastic leukemia, due to receive a stem cell transplant.

The table lists this clonotype with many counts. The chain has TRBV10-2 and TRBJ1-5; TRBD1 matches 7 bases. Germline loops: CDR1 WSHSY, CDR2 SAAADI. The CDR3 runs to 14 residues. V lost 2 bases and J lost 7; bases outside the gene matches: 5. The CDR3 reads CASSENQGVQPQHF. The CDR3 DNA reads as TGCGCCAGCAGTGAGAACCAGGGGGTCCAGCCCCAGCATTTT.

This clonotype appeared many times. The genes are TRBV6-6 and TRBJ1-2; D remains ambiguous. The V gene lost 0 bases and the J gene lost 7 bases, with 6 bases spanning the gap. The CDR3 totals 12 residues. Germline CDR1 and CDR2: MNHNY and SVGAGI (reference sequence). The CDR3 protein is CASSYSAGGYTF. For the CDR3, the DNA is TGTGCCAGCAGTTACTCGGCGGGTGGCTACACCTTC.

The rearrangement links TRBV6-6 to TRBJ1-5; TRBD1 matches at 8 bases. Trimming cost V 5 bases and J 6 bases; bases outside gene matches: 9. This CDR3 is 15 amino acids long. Germline V CDR1 and CDR2: MNHNY, SVGAGI (reference sequence). The CDR3 spells CASSLNNRGIQPQHF. The CDR3 coding sequence is TGTGCCAGCAGTCTCAATAACAGGGGGATTCAGCCCCAGCATTTT.

Ten or more counts support this clonotype. The chain has TRBV24-1 and TRBJ2-1; D gene unclear. Trimming removed 2 bases from V and 7 bases from J, with 17 bases in between. Germline CDR1 reads KGHDR; CDR2 reads SFDVKD. The CDR3 length is 16 residues. The CDR3: CATSDSTTPSRNEQFF. CDR3 nucleotide sequence: TGTGCCACCAGTGATTCTACCACACCCTCCCGAAATGAGCAGTTCTTC.

This clonotype was found many times. This chain links TRBV7-2 with TRBJ1-1; D is possibly TRBD1 (6 bases). The CDR3 is 14 residues long. Deletions cut 0 bases from V and 3 bases from J, with 8 bases between. Germline V lookup: CDR1 SGHTA, CDR2 FQGNSA. CDR3 nucleotide sequence: TGTGCCAGCAGCTTAGCGTACAGGGACACTGAAGCTTTCTTT. This sequence encodes CASSLAYRDTEAFF.

This clonotype was counted at least ten times. The chain has TRBV6-5 and TRBJ1-2; no firm D call. The germline V gene encodes CDR1 MNHEY and CDR2 SVGAGI. V was pared by 5 bases and J by 5 bases, with 15 bases between. The CDR3 totals 14 residues. In DNA, the CDR3 is TGTGCCAGCAGTAGGGCCCACCCCCCTTATGGCTACACCTTC. Encoded protein: CASSRAHPPYGYTF.

This clonotype was seen many times. The chain is built from TRBV11-2 and TRBJ2-1; D unclear. From germline, CDR1 is SGHAT and CDR2 FQNNGV. Trimming cost V 1 base and J 15 bases, with 13 bases left between them. There are 12 residues in the CDR3. DNA of the CDR3: TGTGCCAGCAGCTTAGTGGGTGGGGATCGGTTCTTC. Translation: CASSLVGGDRFF.

There are many counts of this clonotype. The chain recombines TRBV7-2 with TRBJ2-7; D call uncertain. This CDR3 comprises 13 residues. The germline V and J ends were trimmed by 4 bases and 2 bases, with 9 bases remaining between them. The germline V gene encodes CDR1 SGHTA and CDR2 FQGNSA. CDR3 amino acids: CASSSSFTYEQYF. The CDR3 DNA is TGTGCCAGCAGCTCCAGCTTCACCTACGAGCAGTACTTC.